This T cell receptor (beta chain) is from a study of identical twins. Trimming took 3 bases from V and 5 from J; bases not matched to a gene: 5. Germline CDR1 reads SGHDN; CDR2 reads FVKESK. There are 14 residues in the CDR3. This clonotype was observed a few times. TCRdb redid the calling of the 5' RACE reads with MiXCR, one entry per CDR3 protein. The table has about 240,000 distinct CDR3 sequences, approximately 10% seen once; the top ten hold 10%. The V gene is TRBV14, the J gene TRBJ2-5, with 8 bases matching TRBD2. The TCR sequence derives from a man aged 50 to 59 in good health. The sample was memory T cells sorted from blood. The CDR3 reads CASSQGAGVETQYF. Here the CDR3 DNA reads TGTGCCAGCAGCCAGGGAGCGGGAGTGGAGACCCAGTACTTC. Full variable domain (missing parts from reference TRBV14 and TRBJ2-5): EAGVTQFPSHSVIEKGQTVTLRCDPISGHDNLYWYRRVMGKEIKFLLHFVKESKQDESGMPNNRFLAERTGGTYSTLKVQPAELEDSGVYFCASSQGAGVETQYFGPGTRLLVL.